These T cell receptor beta chains were read from a single sample in a study of PD-1 blockade in mismatch repair-deficient tumors. The method was immunoSEQ multiplex PCR; TCRdb's version includes in-frame clones alone and lacks a portion of them. The data contain some 110,000 clones, over 65% of them singletons. The sequencing here drew on peripheral blood, taken roughly 60 weeks after starting pembrolizumab. The receptors originated from an adult with mismatch repair-deficient cancer. Each CDR3 is given with its conserved first and last residue. D genes are given only for firm matches. The size of a clone is reported for some rows only, either as once, few or many, or as a class for expanded clones.

abundance: many
v_gene: TRBV6-1
d_gene: -
j_gene: TRBJ2-2
CDR3nt: TGTGCCAGCAGTGAAGGGTATAGGAACACCGGGGAGCTGTTTTTT
CDR3aa: CASSEGYRNTGELFF

abundance: -
v_gene: TRBV5-4
d_gene: -
j_gene: TRBJ2-5
CDR3nt: TGTGCCAGCAGCTTGGACGAGACCCAGTACTTC
CDR3aa: CASSLDETQYF

abundance: -
v_gene: TRBV27
d_gene: -
j_gene: TRBJ1-2
CDR3nt: TGTGCCAGCAATAACGGGTATGGCTACACCTTC
CDR3aa: CASNNGYGYTF

abundance: -
v_gene: TRBV6-5
d_gene: -
j_gene: TRBJ1-1
CDR3nt: TGTGCCAGCAGTTACTCGACTGGGAACACTGAAGCTTTCTTT
CDR3aa: CASSYSTGNTEAFF

abundance: -
v_gene: TRBV4-2
d_gene: -
j_gene: TRBJ2-1
CDR3nt: TGTGCCAGCAGCCCGAGGTTTGCGGCGGCCTACAATGAGCAGTTCTTC
CDR3aa: CASSPRFAAAYNEQFF

abundance: -
v_gene: TRBV27
d_gene: TRBD1
j_gene: TRBJ1-1
CDR3nt: TGTGCCAGCAGGCATCGACAGGGTCTGAACACTGAAGCTTTCTTT
CDR3aa: CASRHRQGLNTEAFF

abundance: -
v_gene: TRBV5-4
d_gene: TRBD2
j_gene: TRBJ2-1
CDR3nt: TGTGCCAGCAGCTCGGGGGGGCTAGCGGGATACAATGAGCAGTTCTTC
CDR3aa: CASSSGGLAGYNEQFF

abundance: once
v_gene: TRBV21-1
d_gene: -
j_gene: TRBJ2-2
CDR3nt: TGTGCCAGCAGCAAAGCGTCGGTGGAGGGGGCAACCGGGGAGCTGTTTTTT
CDR3aa: CASSKASVEGATGELFF

abundance: once
v_gene: TRBV4-1
d_gene: TRBD1
j_gene: TRBJ1-3
CDR3nt: TGCGCCAGCAGCCCCACAGGGGCAGCCTTCTCTGGAAACACCATATATTTT
CDR3aa: CASSPTGAAFSGNTIYF

abundance: -
v_gene: TRBV7-9
d_gene: TRBD2
j_gene: TRBJ2-1
CDR3nt: TGTGCCAGCAGCTTAACTAGCGGGTATAGTTCCTCCTACAATGAGCAGTTCTTC
CDR3aa: CASSLTSGYSSSYNEQFF

abundance: few
v_gene: TRBV10-2
d_gene: -
j_gene: TRBJ2-7
CDR3nt: TGCGCCAGCAGTGAGAATAACGAGCAGTACTTC
CDR3aa: CASSENNEQYF

abundance: -
v_gene: TRBV6-1
d_gene: -
j_gene: TRBJ1-3
CDR3nt: TGTGCCAGCAGCGGGCGGGCAGACTCTGGAAACACCATATATTTT
CDR3aa: CASSGRADSGNTIYF

abundance: -
v_gene: TRBV12-5
d_gene: TRBD1
j_gene: TRBJ1-1
CDR3nt: TGTGCTAGTGGTTCGGTCTCAGGGGGGGAAGCTTTCTTT
CDR3aa: CASGSVSGGEAFF

abundance: -
v_gene: TRBV10-3
d_gene: -
j_gene: TRBJ2-3
CDR3nt: TGTGCCATCAGTGACGCCACTCGGGGAGATACGCAGTATTTT
CDR3aa: CAISDATRGDTQYF

abundance: -
v_gene: TRBV27
d_gene: -
j_gene: TRBJ2-1
CDR3nt: TGTGCCAGCAGTTTATCGGAGGGGGGCAATGAGCAGTTCTTC
CDR3aa: CASSLSEGGNEQFF

abundance: -
v_gene: TRBV7-9
d_gene: -
j_gene: TRBJ1-1
CDR3nt: TGTGCCAGCAGCTACCTTCTGGGCAGAGGGTCGCCCATGAACACTGAAGCTTTCTTT
CDR3aa: CASSYLLGRGSPMNTEAFF

abundance: -
v_gene: TRBV6-1
d_gene: -
j_gene: TRBJ2-7
CDR3nt: TGTGCCAGCGGAAGGGAGCGATCCTACGAGCAGTACTTC
CDR3aa: CASGRERSYEQYF

abundance: few
v_gene: TRBV19
d_gene: -
j_gene: TRBJ2-1
CDR3nt: TGTGCCATCACACCCCCGCGGCGGCTCGGGATTTACAATGAGCAGTTCTTC
CDR3aa: CAITPPRRLGIYNEQFF

abundance: -
v_gene: TRBV5-6
d_gene: -
j_gene: TRBJ2-7
CDR3nt: TGTGCCAGCAGGAGGGGCGCGTTTGAAGAGCAGTACTTC
CDR3aa: CASRRGAFEEQYF

abundance: -
v_gene: TRBV27
d_gene: -
j_gene: TRBJ1-5
CDR3nt: TGTGCCAGCAGGCGCTCCGGGACACCAGCAAATCAGCCCCAGCATTTT
CDR3aa: CASRRSGTPANQPQHF